Each of the 22 T cell receptor beta chains below was sequenced from the same sample in a study of blood T cell repertoires in COVID-19. Generated by immunoSEQ multiplex PCR, the TCRdb table keeps only in-frame clones and is missing some. The data show fewer than 300,000 clones, approximately 87% seen once. Sequenced: peripheral blood. The receptor source for this set is a woman between 35 and 50 years old who had recovered from COVID-19.

The V call is TRBV9, the J call TRBJ2-7; 8 bases line up with TRBD2. This CDR3 comprises 16 residues. Looked up from germline, CDR1 is SGDLS and CDR2 is YYNGEE. With V trimmed by 0 bases and J by 2 bases, 7 bases remained unmatched. The CDR3 loop is CASSVEAGVSTYEQYF. The CDR3, as DNA: TGTGCCAGCAGCGTAGAAGCGGGGGTCTCGACCTACGAGCAGTACTTC.

This chain joins TRBV7-2 and TRBJ2-5; 10 bases align to TRBD1. CDR3 length: 16 amino acids. V shed 4 bases and J 5 bases; nucleotides not matched to a gene: 10. Per the germline V gene, CDR1 is SGHTA and CDR2 is FQGNSA. The CDR3 loop is CASSSLGTGVGETQYF. The DNA of the CDR3 is TGTGCCAGCAGCTCCCTTGGGACAGGGGTTGGTGAGACCCAGTACTTC.

In regard to this clone: This sample includes further DNA sequences coding for the same CDR3. The V gene is TRBV9, the J gene TRBJ2-7, with 7 bases matching TRBD1. The germline V gene encodes CDR1 SGDLS and CDR2 YYNGEE. The CDR3 covers 14 residues. Trimming cost V 0 bases and J 4 bases; bases outside gene matches: 4. The CDR3 sequence: CASSVGDRIYEQYF. DNA of the CDR3: TGTGCCAGCAGCGTAGGGGACAGAATTTACGAGCAGTACTTC.

The chain uses TRBV19 and TRBJ2-1; 7 bases are a match to TRBD2. Trimming took 3 bases from V and 16 from J; bases not matched to a gene: 9. Germline values: CDR1 LNHDA, CDR2 SQIVND (reference sequence). The CDR3 runs to 12 residues. CDR3 nucleotide sequence: TGTGCCAGTAGTATCGGGGCGGGGGAACGCTTCTTC. It is translated as CASSIGAGERFF.

J is TRBJ2-3 and V is TRBV2; D gene ambiguous. In germline, CDR1 is SNHLY, CDR2 FYNNEI. The ends were cut back, 8 bases at V and 1 base at J, with 7 bases in the middle. The CDR3 length is 12 residues. The CDR3 nucleotides are TGTGCCAGCTCATCAGGCACAGATACGCAGTATTTT. Residues: CASSSGTDTQYF. Complete variable domain (other parts from reference TRBV2 and TRBJ2-3): EPEVTQTPSHQVTQMGQEVILRCVPISNHLYFYWYRQILGQKVEFLVSFYNNEISEKSEIFDDQFSVERPDGSNFTLKIRSTKLEDSAMYFCASSSGTDTQYFGPGTRLTVL.

The chain uses TRBV29-1 and TRBJ1-1; a possible D gene is TRBD1 (6 bases). CDR3 size: 13 residues. CDR1 and CDR2 from the germline V gene are SQVTM and ANQGSEA. V was cut by 3 bases and J by 1 base, with 9 bases left in between. CDR3 nucleotides: TGCAGCGTTGATGTGGGGGCGAACACTGAAGCTTTCTTT. Its translation is CSVDVGANTEAFF.

This chain uses TRBV6-6 with TRBJ2-5, with D tentatively TRBD2 (5 bases). CDR1 and CDR2 (germline): MNHNY, SVGAGI (reference sequence). The CDR3 spans 12 residues. V was shortened by 0 bases and J by 7 bases, with 6 bases between the two germline ends. The CDR3 region is CASSYSSGTQYF. The CDR3 DNA reads as TGTGCCAGCAGTTACTCGAGCGGGACCCAGTACTTC.

The chain couples TRBV10-3 to TRBJ2-3; D may be TRBD2 (7 bases). The CDR3 loop spans 15 amino acids. V was shortened by 11 bases and J by 4 bases, with 22 bases between the two germline ends. The germline gives CDR1 ENHRY, CDR2 SYGVKD. The CDR3 spells CAALTIGGGPDTQYF. CDR3 bases: TGTGCCGCCCTTACCATAGGGGGGGGCCCAGATACGCAGTATTTT.

The table lists this clone with a few counts. This chain links TRBV27 with TRBJ1-3; a possible D gene is TRBD1 (5 bases). Trimming shortened V by 5 bases and J by 0 bases, and 17 bases separated the two germline ends. The germline V gene encodes CDR1 MNHEY and CDR2 SMNVEV (reference sequence). The length of the CDR3 is 17 residues. CDR3 sequence reads: CASSRNRRGLSGNTIYF. The DNA of the CDR3 is TGTGCCAGCAGTAGGAACCGTCGGGGACTCTCTGGAAACACCATATATTTT.

The V and J genes are TRBV30 and TRBJ1-6; TRBD1 matches at 10 bases. The ends lost 0 bases at V and 4 bases at J; junction bases unmatched: 9. This CDR3 has 18 residues. Germline V gene data show CDR1 as GTSNPN and CDR2 as SVGIG (reference sequence). CDR3 protein: CAWSVSYGTGEYNSPLHF. The CDR3 DNA sequence: TGTGCCTGGAGTGTAAGTTACGGGACAGGGGAATATAATTCACCCCTCCACTTT.

This clone has only one observation. This chain joins TRBV5-1 and TRBJ2-5; D is possibly TRBD1 (6 bases). Germline CDR1 and CDR2: SGHRS and YFSETQ. This CDR3 is built from 14 residues. Trimming removed 4 bases from V and 2 bases from J, with 12 bases in between. This CDR3 is CASSPSGTQETQYF. CDR3 coding DNA: TGCGCCAGCAGCCCCTCGGGGACACAAGAGACCCAGTACTTC. The entire variable domain, with the rest obtained from reference TRBV5-1 and TRBJ2-5, is as follows: KAGVTQTPRYLIKTRGQQVTLSCSPISGHRSVSWYQQTPGQGLQFLFEYFSETQRNKGNFPGRFSGRQFSNSRSEMNVSTLELGDSALYLCASSPSGTQETQYFGPGTRLLVL.

The V and J genes are TRBV7-9 and TRBJ1-1; TRBD1 matches 7 bases. The CDR3 has 15 amino acids. Germline V gene sequence: CDR1 SEHNR, CDR2 FQNEAQ (reference sequence). The ends lost 1 base at V and 1 base at J; junction bases unmatched: 3. The DNA of the CDR3 is TGTGCCAGCAGCTTAGGGAGGACAGGGAACACTGAAGCTTTCTTT. Translated: CASSLGRTGNTEAFF.

The chain links TRBV5-1 to TRBJ1-2; TRBD1 aligns across 7 bases. The germline gives CDR1 SGHRS, CDR2 YFSETQ. This CDR3 contains 14 residues. Trimming removed 4 bases from V and 4 bases from J; junction bases left unmatched: 7. Here the CDR3 reads CASSRTGRFYGYTF. CDR3 DNA: TGCGCCAGCAGCAGGACAGGTCGCTTCTATGGCTACACCTTC. Drawing the rest from reference TRBV5-1 and TRBJ1-2, the complete variable domain is KAGVTQTPRYLIKTRGQQVTLSCSPISGHRSVSWYQQTPGQGLQFLFEYFSETQRNKGNFPGRFSGRQFSNSRSEMNVSTLELGDSALYLCASSRTGRFYGYTFGSGTRLTVV.

The chain uses TRBV6-5 and TRBJ2-2, with 9 bases identical to TRBD2. J lost 7 bases, V lost 2 bases, and 8 bases had no gene match. Germline V lookup: CDR1 MNHEY, CDR2 SVGAGI. The CDR3 is 16 amino acids. The DNA for the CDR3 is TGTGCCAGCAGTTACAGGGCTAGCGGGGATCGCGGGGAGCTGTTTTTT. Protein: CASSYRASGDRGELFF.

V usage is TRBV9 and J usage is TRBJ2-3; D remains ambiguous. V shed 4 bases and J shed 0 bases, with 18 bases lying between them. The CDR3 length is 17 residues. Germline V lookup: CDR1 SGDLS, CDR2 YYNGEE. In DNA, the CDR3 is TGTGCCAGCAGCCTTCCCTCAGGATACACTAGCACAGATACGCAGTATTTT. As protein: CASSLPSGYTSTDTQYF. Looking up the rest from reference TRBV9 and TRBJ2-3 gives the full variable domain: DSGVTQTPKHLITATGQRVTLRCSPRSGDLSVYWYQQSLDQGLQFLIQYYNGEERAKGNILERFSAQQFPDLHSELNLSSLELGDSALYFCASSLPSGYTSTDTQYFGPGTRLTVL.

J is TRBJ2-7 and V is TRBV18; TRBD1 aligns across 9 bases. V dropped 8 bases and J dropped 3; count of bases not matched to a gene: 11. This CDR3 contains 15 residues. Germline CDR1 reads KGHSH; CDR2 reads LQKENI. Written as DNA, the CDR3 is TGTGCCAGCGCCCCTGGGGACAGGGTTTACTACGAGCAGTACTTC. It specifies CASAPGDRVYYEQYF.

The V call is TRBV5-4, the J call TRBJ2-5; 8 bases align to TRBD1. The V gene's germline CDR1 is SGHNT and CDR2 YYREEE (reference sequence). J was trimmed by 0 bases and V by 5 bases; bases with no gene match: 3. This CDR3 has 14 amino acids. The CDR3 region has the DNA TGTGCCAGCAGGGGGGGACAGGACCAAGAGACCCAGTACTTC. It codes for CASRGGQDQETQYF.

The sample holds a few counts of this clone. The chain links TRBV29-1 to TRBJ2-1, with D perhaps matching TRBD1 (5 bases). Looked up from germline, CDR1 is SQVTM and CDR2 is ANQGSEA. The CDR3 runs to 13 residues. V was trimmed by 4 bases and J by 9 bases, leaving 16 bases between them. The CDR3 bases are TGCAGCGTTGGAGTCCCAGGGCAGCCTGAGCAGTTCTTC. This codes for CSVGVPGQPEQFF.

This clone was seen just once. This chain links TRBV20-1 with TRBJ2-3, with 9 bases matching TRBD2. Germline trimming cut 3 bases from V and 0 bases from J; bases unmatched to any gene: 13. There are 18 residues in the CDR3. Germline V CDR1 and CDR2: DFQATT, SNEGSKA (reference sequence). The CDR3 sequence is CSASGSGGPPSSTDTQYF. The CDR3 nucleotides are TGCAGTGCTAGTGGTAGCGGGGGTCCCCCATCTAGCACAGATACGCAGTATTTT.

This sequence joins TRBV2 and TRBJ2-1, with 8 bases lining up with TRBD2. There are 14 residues in the CDR3. The V gene end was trimmed by 3 bases and the J gene end by 6 bases; junction bases not matched to a gene: 4. Per germline, CDR1 SNHLY and CDR2 FYNNEI. The CDR3 region is CASSDPGLGNEQFF. For the CDR3, the DNA is TGTGCCAGCAGTGACCCGGGACTAGGCAATGAGCAGTTCTTC.

This clone has only one observation. V is TRBV4-1 and J is TRBJ1-1, with TRBD1 as a possible D gene (5 bases). The germline V gene has CDR1 MGHRA and CDR2 YSYEKL. The germline V and J ends were trimmed by 8 bases and 1 base, with 11 bases remaining between them. The CDR3 runs 13 residues. This CDR3 reads CASSPDKNTEAFF. CDR3 nucleotide sequence: TGCGCCAGCTCACCGGACAAGAACACTGAAGCTTTCTTT.

Here the CDR3 reads CASSQVTDYGYTF. For the CDR3, the DNA is TGTGCCAGCAGCCAAGTCACAGACTATGGCTACACCTTC. This chain connects TRBV3-1 (or the pseudogene TRBV3-2) to TRBJ1-2; D is undetermined. The CDR3 totals 13 residues. Germline V gene data show CDR1 as LGHDT and CDR2 as YNNKEL (reference sequence). The V end lost 1 base, the J end lost 3 bases, and 6 bases lay between the germline ends.